Presented here are 31 T cell receptor beta chains from one specimen sequenced in a study of blood T cell repertoires in COVID-19. The assay was immunoSEQ multiplex PCR, and TCRdb's table has in-frame clones only and misses some. Seen here are roughly 240,000 clones, around 86% observed once, and the top ten hold 5.5% to 6.5%. The sample taken for sequencing was peripheral blood. Receptors were obtained from a woman of 80 years or more with COVID-19, enrolled during active disease.

J is TRBJ1-1 and V is TRBV2; D might be TRBD1 (5 bases). Trimming pared 1 base from V and 5 bases from J, leaving 11 bases between. This CDR3 region has 14 residues. Germline CDR1 and CDR2: SNHLY and FYNNEI. The CDR3 here is CASSEGRERTEAFF. CDR3 coding DNA: TGTGCCAGCAGTGAAGGCAGGGAAAGGACTGAAGCTTTCTTT. Full variable domain (rest looked up from reference TRBV2 and TRBJ1-1): EPEVTQTPSHQVTQMGQEVILRCVPISNHLYFYWYRQILGQKVEFLVSFYNNEISEKSEIFDDQFSVERPDGSNFTLKIRSTKLEDSAMYFCASSEGRERTEAFFGQGTRLTVV.

This clone was counted between two and nine times. For the CDR3, the DNA is TGTGCCAGCAGTTTCCGGGACAGGGTGAACACTGAAGCTTTCTTT. Translating it yields CASSFRDRVNTEAFF. The chain joins TRBV28 to TRBJ1-1; 9 nucleotides align to TRBD1. The length of the CDR3 is 15 residues. The V segment lost 3 bases and the J segment 0 bases; nucleotides outside the gene matches: 2. Germline V gives CDR1 MDHEN, CDR2 SYDVKM.

This chain connects TRBV28 to TRBJ1-4, with 7 bases matching TRBD1. The CDR3 is made up of 17 amino acids. The V segment lost 7 bases and the J segment 8 bases; nucleotides outside the gene matches: 19. Per germline, CDR1 MDHEN and CDR2 SYDVKM. This CDR3 is CASNELGGAGGKEKLFF. The CDR3 bases are TGTGCCAGCAATGAATTAGGGGGCGCGGGAGGAAAGGAAAAACTGTTTTTT.

The genes are TRBV19 and TRBJ1-2; 7 positions match TRBD1. The ends lost 10 bases at V and 6 bases at J; junction bases unmatched: 8. The CDR3 contains 12 residues. Germline-derived CDR1 and CDR2 are LNHDA and SQIVND (reference sequence). CDR3 amino acids: CATRFQGDGYTF. Here the CDR3 DNA reads TGTGCCACCCGGTTTCAGGGGGATGGCTACACCTTC.

V is TRBV6-5 and J is TRBJ1-1; 9 bases are shared with TRBD1. The germline V gene has CDR1 MNHEY and CDR2 SVGAGI. The CDR3 spans 13 residues. With V trimmed by 6 bases and J by 1 base, 0 bases remained unmatched. CDR3 in amino acids: CASRTGGNTEAFF. In nucleotides, the CDR3 is TGTGCCAGCAGGACAGGGGGGAACACTGAAGCTTTCTTT.

There are a few counts of this clone. This chain joins TRBV5-5 and TRBJ1-5; 8 bases are a match to TRBD1. CDR3 length: 15 amino acids. V trimming: 4 bases; J trimming: 5 bases; junction bases outside the gene matches: 8. Germline assignment: CDR1 SGHKS and CDR2 YYEKEE (reference sequence). CDR3 loop: CASSVGTGKYQPQHF. CDR3 nucleotides: TGTGCCAGCAGCGTCGGGACAGGCAAGTATCAGCCCCAGCATTTT.

The J gene is TRBJ2-7, the V gene TRBV5-1; 9 nucleotides agree with TRBD1. The CDR3 is 14 residues long. Germline assignment: CDR1 SGHRS and CDR2 YFSETQ. J was trimmed by 6 bases and V by 0 bases; bases with no gene match: 4. DNA of the CDR3: TGCGCCAGCAGCTTGGGAGGGACAGGGATCGAGCAGTACTTC. Encoded protein: CASSLGGTGIEQYF. Full variable domain (remainder filled in from reference TRBV5-1 and TRBJ2-7): KAGVTQTPRYLIKTRGQQVTLSCSPISGHRSVSWYQQTPGQGLQFLFEYFSETQRNKGNFPGRFSGRQFSNSRSEMNVSTLELGDSALYLCASSLGGTGIEQYFGPGTRLTVT.

V usage is TRBV11-3 and J usage is TRBJ1-3; the D gene is possibly TRBD1 (5 bases). This CDR3 is 14 amino acids long. The germline V gene has CDR1 SGHNT and CDR2 YENEEA. V was trimmed by 0 bases and J by 3 bases, leaving 6 bases between them. This CDR3 is CASSLDRVGNTIYF. As DNA, the CDR3 is TGTGCCAGCAGCTTAGACAGGGTTGGAAACACCATATATTTT.

V and J are TRBV6-5 and TRBJ1-5; 8 positions match TRBD1. CDR1 and CDR2 (germline): MNHEY, SVGAGI. Unmatched junction bases numbered 11, after V lost 6 bases and J lost 7 bases. The CDR3 has 15 residues. The CDR3 DNA follows: TGTGCCAGCAGACCACCAGGGGGCATACGCCAGCCCCAGCATTTT. Its translation: CASRPPGGIRQPQHF.

This rearrangement joins TRBV7-2 to TRBJ1-2, with TRBD1 matching 8 bases. CDR1 is SGHTA and CDR2 is FQGNSA in the germline V gene. The CDR3 is made up of 16 amino acids. V lost 3 bases, J lost 7 bases, and 13 bases stayed unmatched. The CDR3 nucleotides read TGTGCCAGCAGCTTCCTTCAGGGGGCGTTATCTAGTGGCTACACCTTC. Its translation is CASSFLQGALSSGYTF.

V gene TRBV5-4 combines with J gene TRBJ2-3, with TRBD2 matching 8 bases. Germline trimming cut 5 bases from V and 2 bases from J; bases unmatched to any gene: 7. The CDR3 spans 15 residues. Germline V gene lookup returns CDR1 SGHNT and CDR2 YYREEE (reference sequence). CDR3 sequence (DNA): TGTGCCAGCAGTTCCACTAGCGGAGTCACAGATACGCAGTATTTT. This codes for CASSSTSGVTDTQYF.

The chain recombines TRBV7-2 with TRBJ1-2; D not certain. The CDR3 has 14 amino acids. The V end was cut by 1 base, the J end by 8 bases, with 14 bases between. Germline loops: CDR1 SGHTA, CDR2 FQGNSA. CDR3 residues: CASSLDPQTGGYTF. In DNA, the CDR3 is TGTGCCAGCAGCTTAGATCCACAAACGGGAGGCTACACCTTC. The full variable domain, rest sourced from reference TRBV7-2 and TRBJ1-2, is GAGVSQSPSNKVTEKGKDVELRCDPISGHTALYWYRQSLGQGLEFLIYFQGNSAPDKSGLPSDRFSAERTGGSVSTLTIQRTQQEDSAVYLCASSLDPQTGGYTFGSGTRLTVV.

CDR3 sequence reads: CASSQSLRGFRYEQYF. The CDR3 nucleotides are TGTGCCAGCAGTCAAAGTCTGAGGGGGTTCCGCTACGAGCAGTACTTC. The V gene is TRBV6-2 or TRBV6-3, the J gene TRBJ2-7; tentative D call: TRBD1 (6 bases). Germline V gene data show CDR1 as MNHEY and CDR2 as SVGEGT. The length of the CDR3 is 16 residues. Trimming pared 5 bases from V and 3 bases from J, leaving 20 bases between.

The chain combines TRBV28 with TRBJ1-1; no reliable D call. With 7 bases removed from V and 4 bases from J, the gap between germline ends came to 19 bases. The length of the CDR3 is 15 residues. Germline assignment: CDR1 MDHEN and CDR2 SYDVKM. CDR3 in amino acids: CASNPFDGYSTEAFF. CDR3 DNA sequence: TGTGCCAGCAACCCCTTTGACGGGTATAGCACTGAAGCTTTCTTT. The full variable domain, with the rest looked up from reference TRBV28 and TRBJ1-1, is DVKVTQSSRYLVKRTGEKVFLECVQDMDHENMFWYRQDPGLGLRLIYFSYDVKMKEKGDIPEGYSVSREKKERFSLILESASTNQTSMYLCASNPFDGYSTEAFFGQGTRLTVV.

The chain is built from TRBV14 and TRBJ2-5; D may be TRBD1 (6 bases). Germline lookup yields CDR1 SGHDN and CDR2 FVKESK. This CDR3 has 15 amino acids. The ends were cut back, 4 bases at V and 2 bases at J, with 14 bases in the middle. CDR3: CASSRGATGQETQYF. The CDR3, as DNA: TGTGCCAGCAGCCGAGGAGCGACAGGTCAAGAGACCCAGTACTTC.

The V gene is TRBV9, the J gene TRBJ1-1; D perhaps matches TRBD1 (6 bases). V lost 4 bases to trimming and J lost 1 base, with 8 bases between them. CDR3 length: 13 residues. Germline V gene lookup returns CDR1 SGDLS and CDR2 YYNGEE. This chain's CDR3 is CASSTQGNTEAFF. CDR3 coding DNA: TGTGCCAGCAGCACACAGGGGAACACTGAAGCTTTCTTT.

This chain connects TRBV7-8 to TRBJ1-4; 12 nucleotides agree with TRBD1. This CDR3 has 17 amino acids. CDR1 SGHVS and CDR2 FQNEAQ come from the germline V gene. Trimming cost V 5 bases and J 3 bases; bases outside gene matches: 7. The CDR3 loop reads CASSLRDRGPPNEKLFF. DNA of the CDR3: TGTGCCAGCAGCCTCCGGGACAGGGGGCCGCCTAATGAAAAACTGTTTTTT.

This chain uses TRBV3-1 (or the pseudogene TRBV3-2) with TRBJ1-1; D gene unclear. This CDR3 is 14 amino acids long. Between the trimmed V and J ends, which lost 5 bases and 2 bases, there was a span of 12 bases. Per germline, CDR1 LGHDT and CDR2 YNNKEL (reference sequence). The CDR3, as DNA: TGTGCCAGCAGCGCCACGCGGCTAAACACTGAAGCTTTCTTT. It translates to CASSATRLNTEAFF.

This chain joins TRBV6-2 or TRBV6-3 and TRBJ2-7, with 11 bases that match TRBD1. Germline V lookup: CDR1 MNHEY, CDR2 SVGEGT. Trimming removed 2 bases from V and 6 bases from J; junction bases left unmatched: 3. This CDR3 is 14 amino acids long. DNA of the CDR3: TGTGCCAGCAGTTACGGAGGGACAGGGGGCGAGCAGTACTTC. It codes for CASSYGGTGGEQYF.

V usage is TRBV6-5 and J usage is TRBJ2-7; D call uncertain. This CDR3 spans 13 amino acids. Trimming pared 8 bases from V and 1 base from J, leaving 12 bases between. Germline values: CDR1 MNHEY, CDR2 SVGAGI. The CDR3 here is CASSSYSSYEQYF. The DNA of the CDR3 is TGTGCCAGCTCCTCGTATTCTTCCTACGAGCAGTACTTC.

This clone was found once. The rearrangement joins TRBV6-5 to TRBJ2-7; 9 nucleotides agree with TRBD2. This CDR3 is built from 14 residues. Losses at the gene ends were 6 bases for V and 4 bases for J; bases not matched to a gene: 7. CDR1 MNHEY and CDR2 SVGAGI come from the germline V gene. CDR3 DNA sequence: TGTGCCAGCAGCCGCCTAGCGGGGACTTACGAGCAGTACGTC. Translating gives CASSRLAGTYEQYV.

The chain has TRBV6-5 and TRBJ2-7; maybe TRBD1 (5 bases). The CDR3 sequence is 14 residues long. The V and J ends lost 2 bases and 5 bases respectively, with 13 bases between them. Germline lookup yields CDR1 MNHEY and CDR2 SVGAGI. The CDR3: CASSYVQGPNEQYF. The CDR3 coding sequence is TGTGCCAGCAGTTACGTCCAGGGCCCCAACGAGCAGTACTTC.

The chain combines TRBV6-5 with TRBJ1-3, with D possibly matching TRBD1 (6 bases). Trimming left V 7 bases short and J 4 bases short, with 14 bases between. The CDR3 is made up of 14 amino acids. Germline V gives CDR1 MNHEY, CDR2 SVGAGI. For the CDR3, the DNA is TGTGCCAGCAAGGGCGCAGGGGCAGGAAACACCATATATTTT. Protein product: CASKGAGAGNTIYF.

This clone has a handful of counts. Within the sample, other DNA sequences also encode this same CDR3. The chain has TRBV7-2 and TRBJ1-6, with D unresolved. The CDR3 contains 14 residues. Trimming cost V 2 bases and J 7 bases, with 9 bases left between them. CDR1 SGHTA and CDR2 FQGNSA come from the germline V gene. In nucleotides, the CDR3 is TGTGCCAGCAGCTTATCAGGCGGGAATTCACCCCTCCACTTT. It codes for CASSLSGGNSPLHF. The full variable domain, rest sourced from reference TRBV7-2 and TRBJ1-6, is GAGVSQSPSNKVTEKGKDVELRCDPISGHTALYWYRQSLGQGLEFLIYFQGNSAPDKSGLPSDRFSAERTGGSVSTLTIQRTQQEDSAVYLCASSLSGGNSPLHFGNGTRLTVT.

The chain is built from TRBV6-2 or TRBV6-3 and TRBJ2-4; 9 bases fit TRBD2. J gave up 8 bases and V 2 bases, and 7 bases lay outside the gene matches. Per germline, CDR1 MNHEY and CDR2 SVGEGT. This CDR3 region has 15 residues. CDR3 nucleotide sequence: TGTGCCAGCAGTTACCCGGAGCGGGGGGTATACATTCAGTACTTC. Its translation: CASSYPERGVYIQYF.

This clone was seen only once. The J gene is TRBJ1-1, the V gene TRBV25-1; 7 nucleotides match TRBD1. The CDR3 runs to 16 residues. Germline CDR1 reads MGHDK; CDR2 reads SYGVNS. Trimming at V came to 1 base and at J to 2 bases, leaving 7 bases not matched to a gene. CDR3 region: CASSELSGGTNTEAFF. In DNA form, the CDR3 reads TGTGCCAGCAGTGAATTGTCAGGGGGTACAAACACTGAAGCTTTCTTT.

The chain couples TRBV11-3 to TRBJ1-3; unclear D gene. V lost 1 base and J 0 bases, leaving 4 bases between the germline ends. Germline V CDR1 and CDR2: SGHNT, YENEEA. CDR3 length: 14 amino acids. The CDR3 loop is CASSLVYSGNTIYF. CDR3 coding DNA: TGTGCCAGCAGCTTAGTATACTCTGGAAACACCATATATTTT.

The J gene is TRBJ2-5, the V gene TRBV6-5; possibly TRBD1 for D (5 bases). Germline lookup yields CDR1 MNHEY and CDR2 SVGAGI. The CDR3 has 13 amino acids. The ends were cut back, 8 bases at V and 7 bases at J, with 17 bases in the middle. The CDR3 protein is CASSLGVHGTQYF. CDR3 in DNA: TGTGCCAGCTCCCTAGGGGTTCACGGGACCCAGTACTTC.

The table lists this clone with a few counts. V usage is TRBV2 and J usage is TRBJ1-5; D ambiguous. Trimming stripped 1 base from V and 3 bases from J, with 7 bases between. The CDR3 totals 14 residues. Germline CDR1 reads SNHLY; CDR2 reads FYNNEI. The CDR3 sequence: CASSEVADNQPQHF. The CDR3 nucleotides read TGTGCCAGCAGTGAAGTGGCAGACAATCAGCCCCAGCATTTT.

This clone was seen just once. The gene calls are TRBV7-2 and TRBJ1-2, with 7 bases fitting TRBD1. Losses at the gene ends were 3 bases for V and 11 bases for J; bases not matched to a gene: 9. Germline assignment: CDR1 SGHTA and CDR2 FQGNSA. This CDR3 contains 13 residues. CDR3 protein: CASSLDRSYPYTF. The CDR3, as DNA: TGTGCCAGCAGCTTGGACAGGTCCTACCCGTACACCTTC.

V and J are TRBV5-3 and TRBJ1-1; D remains ambiguous. TRBV5-3 is known as an ORF, though its function is uncertain. CDR3 length: 9 residues. The ends were cut back, 10 bases at V and 6 bases at J, with 7 bases in the middle. The CDR3: CAPVAEAFF. Here the CDR3 DNA reads TGTGCCCCCGTAGCTGAAGCTTTCTTT.